This T cell receptor beta chain was captured by sequencing in a study of Tregs in tolerant kidney transplant recipients. Overall study findings and caveats: Expanding Tregs on activated donor B cells appeared to best identify donor-specific TCRbeta clones.

Generated by immunoSEQ multiplex PCR, the TCRdb table keeps only in-frame clones and is missing some. This table has more than 60,000 clones, approximately 83% appearing once. Worth noting for this clone: Its cognate antigen is unknown.

Germline V gene lookup returns CDR1 SGHAT and CDR2 FQNNGV. The ends were cut back, 5 bases at V and 7 bases at J, with 8 bases in the middle. The CDR3 consists of 11 residues. The sequence was collected from a human donor who received a combined kidney and bone marrow transplant. The chain is built from TRBV11-2 and TRBJ2-5; maybe TRBD2 (5 bases). The specimen comprised Tregs from blood, sampled before the transplant. The CDR3 DNA reads TGTGCCAGCAGCCCGGGGTCGACCCAGTACTTC. Translation gives CASSPGSTQYF.